These 8 T cell receptor beta chains originate from one sample sequenced in a study of control samples from healthy donors and cancer patients. The data were produced by immunoSEQ multiplex PCR, yet TCRdb's version contains in-frame clones alone and is incomplete. There are 190,000 or so clones in the sample; approximately 95% occur only once, and roughly 1.5% lies in the top ten. The material sequenced was blood. All receptors come from a man in his late teens or twenties in good health.

The chain carries TRBV14 and TRBJ1-3; the D is unclear. Deletions cut 2 bases from V and 1 base from J, with 6 bases between. Germline CDR1 reads SGHDN; CDR2 reads FVKESK. The CDR3 is made up of 14 amino acids. CDR3 residues: CASSQPRSGNTIYF. CDR3 bases: TGTGCCAGCAGCCAACCCCGATCTGGAAACACCATATATTTT.

V gene TRBV9 combines with J gene TRBJ1-1; D not resolved. The CDR3 is made up of 16 amino acids. V lost 0 bases and J 0 bases, leaving 12 bases between the germline ends. In germline, CDR1 is SGDLS, CDR2 YYNGEE. CDR3 loop: CASSVGGPSMNTEAFF. Written as DNA, the CDR3 is TGTGCCAGCAGCGTAGGAGGTCCTTCTATGAACACTGAAGCTTTCTTT.

This sequence joins TRBV11-1 and TRBJ2-5, with 9 positions matching TRBD2. In germline, CDR1 is SGHAT, CDR2 FQDESV (reference sequence). Germline trimming cut 1 base from V and 5 bases from J; bases unmatched to any gene: 8. The CDR3 sequence is 16 residues long. In nucleotides, the CDR3 is TGTGCCAGCAGCTTAGGAGGAGCGGGGGGATTGGAGACCCAGTACTTC. Its translation: CASSLGGAGGLETQYF.

This chain links TRBV4-1 with TRBJ2-1, with 10 nucleotides matching TRBD1. The CDR3 loop spans 16 amino acids. CDR1 is MGHRA and CDR2 is YSYEKL in the germline V gene. V was pared by 3 bases and J by 6 bases, with 8 bases of the junction left unmatched. The DNA for the CDR3 is TGCGCCAGCAGCCAGAACCCCGGGACAGGGGTCAATGAGCAGTTCTTC. Translating gives CASSQNPGTGVNEQFF.

Remarks on this clone: Mismatch with germline at one junction end may stem from a read error. The V gene is TRBV3-1 (or the pseudogene TRBV3-2), the J gene TRBJ2-7, with 8 bases matching TRBD1. In germline, CDR1 is LGHDT, CDR2 YNNKEL (reference sequence). The CDR3 is 15 residues long. The CDR3 spells CASSQGDRSSYEQYF. The DNA for the CDR3 is TGTGCCAGCAGTCAAGGGGACAGGAGCTCCTACGAGCAGTACTTC.

The V gene is TRBV2, the J gene TRBJ1-5; D is ambiguous. This CDR3 region has 13 residues. The V end was cut by 8 bases, the J end by 7 bases, with 15 bases between. Per germline, CDR1 SNHLY and CDR2 FYNNEI. CDR3: CASGGWGGQPQHF. The CDR3 region has the DNA TGTGCCAGCGGAGGTTGGGGAGGGCAGCCCCAGCATTTT.

This sequence joins TRBV3-1 (or the pseudogene TRBV3-2) and TRBJ1-6; D not resolved. Germline CDR1 reads LGHDT; CDR2 reads YNNKEL (reference sequence). The CDR3 contains 14 residues. Trimming cost V 5 bases and J 5 bases, with 10 bases left between them. The CDR3 sequence is CASSTAIDNSPLHF. The CDR3 DNA reads as TGTGCCAGCAGCACAGCGATCGATAATTCACCCCTCCACTTT.

The CDR3 nucleotides read TGTGCCAGCAGTACTCCCCCGACTCCTATGAACACTGAAGCTTTCTTT. Encoded protein: CASSTPPTPMNTEAFF. The chain has TRBV6-4 and TRBJ1-1, with no clear D. Germline lookup yields CDR1 MRHNA and CDR2 SNTAGT. This CDR3 has 16 residues. The germline V and J ends were trimmed by 5 bases and 0 bases, with 16 bases remaining between them.